This is a list of T cell receptor beta chains from one sample in a study of blood T cell repertoires in COVID-19. Clones were read by immunoSEQ multiplex PCR, and TCRdb kept only the in-frame ones, dropping some. The sample has hundreds of thousands of clones; about nine tenths are singletons. Sequencing was carried out using PBMCs or T cells enriched from blood (not recorded which). Receptor source: a woman in her thirties or forties who had recovered from COVID-19. Each CDR3 is given with its conserved first and last residue. Each record gives: J gene, D gene, V gene, clone size, CDR3 protein, CDR3 DNA. D genes are given only for firm matches. Clone sizes are given selectively: once, few, many, or a class where the clone is expanded.

J gene: TRBJ2-5
D gene: TRBD2
V gene: TRBV18
clone size: NA
CDR3 protein: CASWSGRQETQYF
CDR3 DNA: TGTGCCAGCTGGAGCGGGAGACAAGAGACCCAGTACTTC

J gene: TRBJ2-7
D gene: TRBD1
V gene: TRBV13
clone size: few
CDR3 protein: CASSLAPRTGINEQYF
CDR3 DNA: TGTGCCAGCAGCTTAGCCCCTAGGACAGGGATTAACGAGCAGTACTTC

J gene: TRBJ2-1
D gene: NA
V gene: TRBV9
clone size: once
CDR3 protein: CASSMSGVPSSYNEQFF
CDR3 DNA: TGTGCCAGCAGCATGAGCGGAGTTCCTTCCTCCTACAATGAGCAGTTCTTC

J gene: TRBJ1-2
D gene: NA
V gene: TRBV30
clone size: NA
CDR3 protein: CAWSPGGEYGYTF
CDR3 DNA: TGTGCCTGGTCTCCGGGAGGGGAGTATGGCTACACCTTC

J gene: TRBJ2-7
D gene: TRBD2
V gene: TRBV28
clone size: NA
CDR3 protein: CASSTPGSGGYYEQYF
CDR3 DNA: TGTGCCAGCAGTACCCCGGGGAGCGGGGGTTACTACGAGCAGTACTTC

J gene: TRBJ1-1
D gene: NA
V gene: TRBV7-9
clone size: NA
CDR3 protein: CASSREGQNTEAFF
CDR3 DNA: TGTGCCAGCAGCCGAGAGGGACAGAACACTGAAGCTTTCTTT

J gene: TRBJ2-7
D gene: TRBD1
V gene: TRBV9
clone size: NA
CDR3 protein: CASSVGYGQGYEQYF
CDR3 DNA: TGTGCCAGCAGCGTAGGTTATGGACAGGGCTACGAGCAGTACTTC

J gene: TRBJ2-3
D gene: NA
V gene: TRBV11-3
clone size: NA
CDR3 protein: CASESGVDPDTQYF
CDR3 DNA: TGTGCCAGCGAATCCGGGGTGGATCCAGATACGCAGTATTTT

J gene: TRBJ2-2
D gene: TRBD2
V gene: TRBV24-1
clone size: NA
CDR3 protein: CATSGPPLAETGELFF
CDR3 DNA: TGTGCCACCAGTGGCCCCCCCCTAGCGGAGACCGGGGAGCTGTTTTTT

J gene: TRBJ2-1
D gene: NA
V gene: TRBV29-1
clone size: once
CDR3 protein: CSVGQRVKNEQFF
CDR3 DNA: TGCAGCGTAGGACAGAGGGTAAAGAATGAGCAGTTCTTC

J gene: TRBJ1-1
D gene: NA
V gene: TRBV19
clone size: NA
CDR3 protein: CATRRGVDNTEAFF
CDR3 DNA: TGTGCCACCAGGAGGGGCGTCGATAACACTGAAGCTTTCTTT

J gene: TRBJ2-2
D gene: TRBD2
V gene: TRBV2
clone size: NA
CDR3 protein: CASIRTSGKRNTGELFF
CDR3 DNA: TGTGCCAGCATCAGGACTAGCGGCAAACGGAACACCGGGGAGCTGTTTTTT

J gene: TRBJ2-7
D gene: NA
V gene: TRBV19
clone size: NA
CDR3 protein: CATTPGQHSYGQYF
CDR3 DNA: TGTGCCACCACGCCTGGACAGCACTCCTACGGGCAGTACTTC

J gene: TRBJ2-1
D gene: TRBD1
V gene: TRBV5-4
clone size: NA
CDR3 protein: CASSAGQDDNEQFF
CDR3 DNA: TGTGCCAGCAGCGCGGGACAGGATGACAATGAGCAGTTCTTC

J gene: TRBJ1-1
D gene: NA
V gene: TRBV18
clone size: NA
CDR3 protein: CASSPLPGNTEAFF
CDR3 DNA: TGTGCCAGCTCACCACTACCCGGGAACACTGAAGCTTTCTTT

J gene: TRBJ1-2
D gene: TRBD1
V gene: TRBV5-4
clone size: NA
CDR3 protein: CASSFLGQPYGYTF
CDR3 DNA: TGTGCCAGCAGCTTTTTGGGACAGCCTTATGGCTACACCTTC

J gene: TRBJ1-1
D gene: TRBD1
V gene: TRBV7-8
clone size: once
CDR3 protein: CASSFTGGRDTEAFF
CDR3 DNA: TGTGCCAGCAGCTTTACAGGGGGCAGGGACACTGAAGCTTTCTTT

J gene: TRBJ2-7
D gene: TRBD1
V gene: TRBV5-1
clone size: NA
CDR3 protein: CASSLAQTGPYEQYF
CDR3 DNA: TGCGCCAGCAGCTTGGCCCAGACAGGGCCCTACGAGCAGTACTTC

J gene: TRBJ2-7
D gene: NA
V gene: TRBV10-3
clone size: NA
CDR3 protein: CAITPGGIYEQYF
CDR3 DNA: TGTGCCATCACTCCCGGGGGTATATACGAGCAGTACTTC

J gene: TRBJ2-7
D gene: NA
V gene: TRBV2
clone size: NA
CDR3 protein: CASSEWGLGEQYF
CDR3 DNA: TGTGCCAGCAGTGAGTGGGGGCTAGGTGAGCAGTACTTC

J gene: TRBJ2-7
D gene: TRBD1
V gene: TRBV29-1
clone size: NA
CDR3 protein: CSVQPPGQAFGDEQYF
CDR3 DNA: TGCAGCGTACAACCGCCGGGACAGGCGTTCGGGGACGAGCAGTACTTC

J gene: TRBJ2-7
D gene: NA
V gene: TRBV5-1
clone size: NA
CDR3 protein: CASSLSREQYF
CDR3 DNA: TGCGCCAGCAGCTTGTCTCGCGAGCAGTACTTC

J gene: TRBJ1-1
D gene: NA
V gene: TRBV9
clone size: NA
CDR3 protein: CASSVDPGMNTEAFF
CDR3 DNA: TGTGCCAGCAGCGTAGACCCGGGGATGAACACTGAAGCTTTCTTT

J gene: TRBJ1-6
D gene: TRBD1
V gene: TRBV30
clone size: NA
CDR3 protein: CACSTQGGYNSPLHF
CDR3 DNA: TGTGCCTGCTCTACCCAGGGGGGCTATAATTCACCCCTCCACTTT

J gene: TRBJ2-2
D gene: TRBD2
V gene: TRBV19
clone size: NA
CDR3 protein: CASSIRGGNTGELFF
CDR3 DNA: TGTGCCAGTAGTATTCGGGGGGGGAACACCGGGGAGCTGTTTTTT

J gene: TRBJ1-1
D gene: NA
V gene: TRBV7-9
clone size: NA
CDR3 protein: CASSSGGGTEAFF
CDR3 DNA: TGTGCCAGCAGCTCAGGCGGAGGCACTGAAGCTTTCTTT

J gene: TRBJ2-1
D gene: NA
V gene: TRBV7-9
clone size: once
CDR3 protein: CASSLITHNEQFF
CDR3 DNA: TGTGCCAGCAGCTTAATTACACACAATGAGCAGTTCTTC

J gene: TRBJ1-4
D gene: NA
V gene: TRBV9
clone size: NA
CDR3 protein: CASSPRSGRNEKLFF
CDR3 DNA: TGTGCCAGCAGCCCCCGTTCAGGTCGGAATGAAAAACTGTTTTTT

J gene: TRBJ2-1
D gene: TRBD1
V gene: TRBV9
clone size: NA
CDR3 protein: CASSGRGPNEQFF
CDR3 DNA: TGTGCCAGCAGCGGCAGGGGGCCCAATGAGCAGTTCTTC

J gene: TRBJ2-1
D gene: TRBD2
V gene: TRBV6-5
clone size: NA
CDR3 protein: CASSSGEREQFF
CDR3 DNA: TGTGCCAGCAGTTCCGGGGAGCGGGAACAGTTCTTC

J gene: TRBJ1-2
D gene: TRBD1
V gene: TRBV9
clone size: NA
CDR3 protein: CASSVATGDGYTF
CDR3 DNA: TGTGCCAGCAGCGTAGCGACAGGGGATGGCTACACCTTC

J gene: TRBJ1-3
D gene: NA
V gene: TRBV7-9
clone size: NA
CDR3 protein: CASSAITGNGNTIYF
CDR3 DNA: TGTGCCAGCAGCGCAATCACAGGGAATGGAAACACCATATATTTT